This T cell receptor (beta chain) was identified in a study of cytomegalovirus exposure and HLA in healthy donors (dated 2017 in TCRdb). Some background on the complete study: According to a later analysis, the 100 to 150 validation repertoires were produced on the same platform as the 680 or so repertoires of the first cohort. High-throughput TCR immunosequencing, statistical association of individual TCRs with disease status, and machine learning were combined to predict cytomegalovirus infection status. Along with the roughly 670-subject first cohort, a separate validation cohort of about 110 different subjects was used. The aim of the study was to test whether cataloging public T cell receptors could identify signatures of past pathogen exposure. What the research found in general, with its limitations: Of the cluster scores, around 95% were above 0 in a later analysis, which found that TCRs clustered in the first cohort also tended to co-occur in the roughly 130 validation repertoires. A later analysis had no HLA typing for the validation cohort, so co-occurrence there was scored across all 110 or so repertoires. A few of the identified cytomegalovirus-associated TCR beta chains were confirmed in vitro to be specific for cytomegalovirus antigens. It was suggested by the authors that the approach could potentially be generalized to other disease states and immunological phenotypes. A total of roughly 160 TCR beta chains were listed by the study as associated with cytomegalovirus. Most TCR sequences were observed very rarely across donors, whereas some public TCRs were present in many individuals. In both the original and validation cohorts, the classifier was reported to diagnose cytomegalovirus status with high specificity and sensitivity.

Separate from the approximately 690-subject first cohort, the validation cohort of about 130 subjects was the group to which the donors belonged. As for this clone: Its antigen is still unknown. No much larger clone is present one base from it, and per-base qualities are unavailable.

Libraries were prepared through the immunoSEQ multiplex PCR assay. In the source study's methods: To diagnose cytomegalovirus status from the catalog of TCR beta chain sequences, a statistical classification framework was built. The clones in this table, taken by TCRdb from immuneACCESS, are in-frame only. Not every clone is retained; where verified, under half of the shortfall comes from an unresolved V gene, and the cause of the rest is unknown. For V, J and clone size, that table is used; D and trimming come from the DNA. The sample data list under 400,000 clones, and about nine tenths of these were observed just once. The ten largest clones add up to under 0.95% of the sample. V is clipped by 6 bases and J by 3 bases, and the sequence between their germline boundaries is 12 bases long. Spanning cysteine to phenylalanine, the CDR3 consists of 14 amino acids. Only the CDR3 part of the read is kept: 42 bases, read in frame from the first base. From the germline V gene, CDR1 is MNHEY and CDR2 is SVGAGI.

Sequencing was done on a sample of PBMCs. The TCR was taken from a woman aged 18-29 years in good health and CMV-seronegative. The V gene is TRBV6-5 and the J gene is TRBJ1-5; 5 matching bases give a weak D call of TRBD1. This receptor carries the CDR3 CASSTPGDNQPQHF. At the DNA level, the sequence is TGTGCCAGCAGCACCCCGGGGGACAATCAGCCCCAGCATTTT.